A single sample is the source of the 27 T cell receptor beta chains below, sequenced in a study of shared clonotypes between healthy human individuals. Here immunoSEQ multiplex PCR was the method, and the copy in TCRdb shows in-frame clones only, minus some. This sample has roughly 1 million clones; roughly 70% occur once, and the top ten carry approximately 1.5%. Sample: memory CD4+ T cells sorted from blood. Subset here: CD45RA-negative fraction. The source of these receptors is a man between 18 and 29 years old in good health.

The V and J genes are TRBV28 and TRBJ2-7, with D maybe TRBD1 (5 bases). CDR1 MDHEN and CDR2 SYDVKM come from the germline V gene. Trimming shortened V by 4 bases and J by 2 bases, and 18 bases separated the two germline ends. The CDR3 length is 16 residues. The CDR3 loop is CASSYPPQDNTYEQYF. The CDR3 nucleotides are TGTGCCAGCAGTTACCCTCCTCAGGACAATACCTACGAGCAGTACTTC.

CDR3 residues: CATSNGRASTDTQYF. CDR3 in DNA: TGTGCCACCAGCAATGGACGGGCTAGCACAGATACGCAGTATTTT. The V gene is TRBV15, the J gene TRBJ2-3; D uncertain. V lost 4 bases, J lost 0 bases, and 11 bases lay in between. The CDR3 has 15 amino acids. Germline V gives CDR1 LNHNV, CDR2 YYDKDF (reference sequence).

As regards this clone: Within the sample, other DNA sequences also encode this same CDR3. The rearrangement uses TRBV28 and TRBJ1-3; maybe TRBD1 (5 bases). The ends were cut back, 7 bases at V and 0 bases at J, with 10 bases in the middle. The CDR3 has 14 amino acids. Germline loops: CDR1 MDHEN, CDR2 SYDVKM. The CDR3 region has the DNA TGTGCCAGCACTCGGGGGGGCTCTGGAAACACCATATATTTT. This encodes CASTRGGSGNTIYF.

The V and J genes are TRBV2 and TRBJ1-4, with 9 bases that match TRBD1. The CDR3 runs 14 residues. V trimming: 3 bases; J trimming: 8 bases; junction bases outside the gene matches: 4. The germline gives CDR1 SNHLY, CDR2 FYNNEI. As DNA, the CDR3 is TGTGCCAGCAGTGATTTCGGACAGGGGGAAAAACTGTTTTTT. Translated: CASSDFGQGEKLFF.

The chain joins TRBV12-5 to TRBJ2-7; TRBD1 might be the D (7 bases). Deletions cut 0 bases from V and 3 bases from J, with 18 bases between. The CDR3 is 17 residues long. Germline values: CDR1 LGHNT, CDR2 FRNRAP. CDR3 residues: CASGLVGGPGGFYEQYF. The CDR3 nucleotides are TGTGCTAGTGGTTTGGTAGGAGGGCCAGGGGGTTTCTACGAGCAGTACTTC. Variable domain in full (rest from reference TRBV12-5 and TRBJ2-7): DARVTQTPRHKVTEMGQEVTMRCQPILGHNTVFWYRQTMMQGLELLAYFRNRAPLDDSGMPKDRFSAEMPDATLATLKIQPSEPRDSAVYFCASGLVGGPGGFYEQYFGPGTRLTVT.

The J gene is TRBJ2-1, the V gene TRBV4-3; no definite D call. The ends were cut back, 3 bases at V and 6 bases at J, with 3 bases in the middle. This CDR3 has 11 amino acids. CDR1 and CDR2 (germline): LGHNA, YSLEER. The CDR3 region is CASSQSNEQFF. Here the CDR3 DNA reads TGCGCCAGCAGCCAGAGCAATGAGCAGTTCTTC.

The rearrangement joins TRBV28 to TRBJ1-2, with 7 positions matching TRBD1. Germline CDR1 is MDHEN and CDR2 is SYDVKM. CDR3 length equals 15 residues. Trimming cost V 5 bases and J 4 bases; bases outside gene matches: 10. The CDR3 loop reads CASSADRAPLYGYTF. DNA for the CDR3: TGTGCCAGCAGTGCCGACAGGGCCCCCCTCTATGGCTACACCTTC.

This clone appeared a single time. The V call is TRBV30, the J call TRBJ1-5; TRBD1 matches 9 bases. Germline CDR1 is GTSNPN and CDR2 is SVGIG (reference sequence). The CDR3 contains 15 residues. J gave up 5 bases and V 2 bases, and 7 bases lay outside the gene matches. DNA for the CDR3: TGTGCCTGGAGTTTTGGGGACAGGGATGATCAGCCCCAGCATTTT. It codes for CAWSFGDRDDQPQHF.

The chain recombines TRBV7-9 with TRBJ2-4, with D unclear. V was cut by 5 bases and J by 0 bases, with 14 bases left in between. The CDR3 contains 16 residues. CDR1 is SEHNR, CDR2 FQNEAQ, per germline (reference sequence). This CDR3 is CASSRRTDLAKNIQYF. CDR3 sequence (DNA): TGTGCCAGCAGCCGACGGACGGATCTAGCCAAAAACATTCAGTACTTC.

The chain is built from TRBV19 and TRBJ1-5; unclear D gene. The CDR3 extends over 14 amino acids. In germline, CDR1 is LNHDA, CDR2 SQIVND (reference sequence). Trimming removed 3 bases from V and 9 bases from J, with 15 bases in between. The CDR3 bases are TGTGCCAGTAGTATGGTGGGCCTAGGTTCGCCCCAGCATTTT. It specifies CASSMVGLGSPQHF. Full variable domain (remainder filled in from reference TRBV19 and TRBJ1-5): DGGITQSPKYLFRKEGQNVTLSCEQNLNHDAMYWYRQDPGQGLRLIYYSQIVNDFQKGDIAEGYSVSREKKESFPLTVTSAQKNPTAFYLCASSMVGLGSPQHFGDGTRLSIL.

This clone was seen just once. This chain links TRBV6-1 with TRBJ1-2; TRBD1 aligns across 7 bases. V was pared by 0 bases and J by 6 bases, with 1 base of the junction left unmatched. This CDR3 is built from 13 residues. Germline CDR1 is MNHNS and CDR2 is SASEGT. The CDR3 DNA sequence: TGTGCCAGCAGTGAAGCACAGGGGAATGGCTACACCTTC. This translates into CASSEAQGNGYTF.

A note on this clone: Different DNA sequences within this sample yield the same CDR3. The rearrangement links TRBV2 to TRBJ1-1; D is perhaps TRBD1 (6 bases). This CDR3 region has 14 residues. The V gene lost 1 base and the J gene lost 2 bases, with 8 bases spanning the gap. Germline V gene data show CDR1 as SNHLY and CDR2 as FYNNEI. The CDR3 loop reads CASSEVRGNTEAFF. In DNA form, the CDR3 reads TGTGCCAGCAGTGAAGTCAGGGGTAACACTGAAGCTTTCTTT.

The chain is built from TRBV30 and TRBJ1-6; weak D call: TRBD1 (6 bases). The CDR3 spans 12 residues. The V gene lost 3 bases and the J gene lost 10 bases, with 10 bases spanning the gap. Germline V gives CDR1 GTSNPN, CDR2 SVGIG (reference sequence). CDR3 amino acids: CAWRRTESPLHF. DNA of the CDR3: TGTGCCTGGAGGAGGACAGAGTCACCCCTCCACTTT. Full variable domain (outside the CDR3, taken from reference TRBV30 and TRBJ1-6): SQTIHQWPATLVQPVGSPLSLECTVEGTSNPNLYWYRQAAGRGLQLLFYSVGIGQISSEVPQNLSASRPQDRQFILSSKKLLLSDSGFYLCAWRRTESPLHFGNGTRLTVT.

The CDR3 protein is CAISEKPSKAGDTQYF. In DNA, the CDR3 is TGTGCCATCAGTGAGAAGCCCAGTAAGGCTGGAGATACGCAGTATTTT. This sequence joins TRBV10-3 and TRBJ2-3, with D uncertain. The CDR3 loop spans 16 amino acids. Looked up from germline, CDR1 is ENHRY and CDR2 is SYGVKD. With 2 bases removed from V and 5 bases from J, the gap between germline ends came to 17 bases.

The rearrangement uses TRBV5-1 and TRBJ1-3, with D unclear. Trimming stripped 6 bases from V and 0 bases from J, with 10 bases between. The CDR3 is 14 residues long. Looked up from germline, CDR1 is SGHRS and CDR2 is YFSETQ. For the CDR3, the DNA is TGCGCCAGCACCCTTGGGAGCTCTGGAAACACCATATATTTT. Translated: CASTLGSSGNTIYF.

The V call is TRBV10-3, the J call TRBJ1-1, with TRBD1 matching 11 bases. The CDR3 is 17 amino acids. The J segment lost 2 bases and the V segment lost 4 bases, leaving 9 bases of the junction unmatched. Germline-derived CDR1 and CDR2 are ENHRY and SYGVKD. The chain's CDR3 is CAISVLGQGAGNTEAFF. Written as DNA, the CDR3 is TGTGCCATCAGTGTACTCGGACAGGGGGCTGGTAACACTGAAGCTTTCTTT.

The V call is TRBV18, the J call TRBJ2-6; D remains unclear. With 5 bases removed from V and 0 bases from J, the gap between germline ends came to 2 bases. Germline V lookup: CDR1 KGHSH, CDR2 LQKENI. The CDR3 loop spans 13 amino acids. The CDR3 DNA is TGTGCCAGCTCATCCTCTGGGGCCAACGTCCTGACTTTC. The encoded protein is CASSSSGANVLTF.

The chain joins TRBV15 to TRBJ2-6, with D maybe TRBD1 (5 bases). Trimming shortened V by 5 bases and J by 1 base, and 12 bases separated the two germline ends. Germline CDR1 reads LNHNV; CDR2 reads YYDKDF (reference sequence). This CDR3 spans 16 amino acids. The DNA for the CDR3 is TGTGCCACCAGCCCCTTAAGACAGTCTGGGGCCAACGTCCTGACTTTC. As protein: CATSPLRQSGANVLTF.

There are a few counts of this clone. The chain employs TRBV19 and TRBJ1-6; 7 bases match TRBD1. V shed 6 bases, J shed 11 bases, and the junction held 7 bases outside the gene matches. The germline CDR1 and CDR2 sequences are LNHDA and SQIVND (reference sequence). The CDR3 is 13 residues long. As DNA, the CDR3 is TGTGCCAGTAGGGGATGGGACAGACCACCCCTCCACTTT. Amino acid sequence: CASRGWDRPPLHF.

DNA for the CDR3: TGCGCCAGCAGTCCGGGACTAGCGGGAGGGCAGGTCAAAAACATTCAGTACTTC. Translating it yields CASSPGLAGGQVKNIQYF. The chain joins TRBV4-1 to TRBJ2-4; 16 bases align to TRBD2. With V trimmed by 6 bases and J by 3 bases, 8 bases remained unmatched. The length of the CDR3 is 18 residues. Per the germline V gene, CDR1 is MGHRA and CDR2 is YSYEKL.

The genes are TRBV7-2 and TRBJ2-5; 9 positions match TRBD2. The CDR3 is 15 residues long. Trimming at V came to 4 bases and at J to 5 bases, leaving 8 bases not matched to a gene. Germline V gene data show CDR1 as SGHTA and CDR2 as FQGNSA. Written as DNA, the CDR3 is TGTGCCAGCAGCTCTGTAGCGGGAGTCGGGGAGACCCAGTACTTC. It encodes CASSSVAGVGETQYF. The full variable domain, in which reference TRBV7-2 and TRBJ2-5 provide the parts outside the CDR3, is GAGVSQSPSNKVTEKGKDVELRCDPISGHTALYWYRQSLGQGLEFLIYFQGNSAPDKSGLPSDRFSAERTGGSVSTLTIQRTQQEDSAVYLCASSSVAGVGETQYFGPGTRLLVL.

The chain joins TRBV15 to TRBJ1-1; D is unclear. With 3 bases removed from V and 7 bases from J, the gap between germline ends came to 12 bases. This CDR3 region has 13 residues. Germline V gives CDR1 LNHNV, CDR2 YYDKDF (reference sequence). The CDR3 here is CATSSQIQVEAFF. CDR3 coding DNA: TGTGCCACCAGCAGCCAGATCCAGGTTGAAGCTTTCTTT. The entire variable domain, with the rest obtained from reference TRBV15 and TRBJ1-1, is as follows: DAMVIQNPRYQVTQFGKPVTLSCSQTLNHNVMYWYQQKSSQAPKLLFHYYDKDFNNEADTPDNFQSRRPNTSFCFLDIRSPGLGDTAMYLCATSSQIQVEAFFGQGTRLTVV.

J is TRBJ2-4 and V is TRBV10-3, with TRBD1 matching 7 bases. The CDR3 totals 14 residues. Unmatched junction bases numbered 3, after V lost 3 bases and J lost 4 bases. The V gene's germline CDR1 is ENHRY and CDR2 SYGVKD. The CDR3 DNA reads as TGTGCCATCAGTGACGGGACAGTAAAAAACATTCAGTACTTC. This translates into CAISDGTVKNIQYF.

The chain links TRBV18 to TRBJ2-5; D is uncertain. V lost 0 bases and J 7 bases, leaving 6 bases between the germline ends. The CDR3 consists of 12 residues. CDR1 KGHSH and CDR2 LQKENI come from the germline V gene. The CDR3, as DNA: TGTGCCAGCTCACCACCCCTTGCGACCCAGTACTTC. Translation: CASSPPLATQYF.

The CDR3 is CASSPGGPLSLTGELFF. CDR3 in DNA: TGTGCCAGCAGCCCAGGGGGGCCCCTCTCGCTCACCGGGGAGCTGTTTTTT. This rearrangement joins TRBV7-2 to TRBJ2-2, with D possibly being TRBD1 (7 bases). CDR3 length equals 17 residues. Trimming cost V 5 bases and J 4 bases, with 20 bases left between them. Germline-derived CDR1 and CDR2 are SGHTA and FQGNSA.

J is TRBJ2-3 and V is TRBV5-1, with 9 nucleotides matching TRBD2. There are 16 residues in the CDR3. From germline, CDR1 is SGHRS and CDR2 YFSETQ. V trimming: 4 bases; J trimming: 3 bases; junction bases outside the gene matches: 9. CDR3 bases: TGCGCCAGCAGCCCAACGGGACTAGCTGGAACAGATACGCAGTATTTT. It is translated as CASSPTGLAGTDTQYF.

The chain is built from TRBV7-4 and TRBJ2-3; TRBD2 aligns across 7 bases. The junction had 3 bases not matched to a gene; V was cut back by 1 base and J by 8 bases. The CDR3 extends over 13 amino acids. CDR1 is SGHVT, CDR2 SQSDAQ, per germline. The CDR3 protein is CASSLVPGGTQYF. The CDR3 bases are TGTGCCAGCAGCTTAGTCCCGGGGGGTACGCAGTATTTT. Drawing the rest from reference TRBV7-4 and TRBJ2-3, the complete variable domain is GAGVSQSPRYKVAKRGRDVALRCDSISGHVTLYWYRQTLGQGSEVLTYSQSDAQRDKSGRPSGRFSAERPERSVSTLKIQRTEQGDSAVYLCASSLVPGGTQYFGPGTRLTVL.